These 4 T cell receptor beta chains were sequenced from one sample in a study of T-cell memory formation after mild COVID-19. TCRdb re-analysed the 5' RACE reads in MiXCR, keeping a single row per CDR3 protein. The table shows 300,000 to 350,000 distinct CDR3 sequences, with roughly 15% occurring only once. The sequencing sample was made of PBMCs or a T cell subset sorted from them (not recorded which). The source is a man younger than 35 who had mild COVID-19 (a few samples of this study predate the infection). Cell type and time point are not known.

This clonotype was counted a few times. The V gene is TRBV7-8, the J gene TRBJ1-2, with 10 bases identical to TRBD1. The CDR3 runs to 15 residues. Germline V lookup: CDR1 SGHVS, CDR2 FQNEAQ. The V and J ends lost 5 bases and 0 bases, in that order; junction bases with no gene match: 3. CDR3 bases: TGTGCCAGCAGCCCCGACAGGGGGCCTAACTATGGCTACACCTTC. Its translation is CASSPDRGPNYGYTF.

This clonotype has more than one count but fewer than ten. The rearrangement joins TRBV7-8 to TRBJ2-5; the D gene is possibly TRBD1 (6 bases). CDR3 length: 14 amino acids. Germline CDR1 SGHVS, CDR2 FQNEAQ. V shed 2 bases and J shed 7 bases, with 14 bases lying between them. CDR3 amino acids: CASSLNTGRGTQYF. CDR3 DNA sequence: TGTGCCAGCAGCTTAAATACAGGGAGAGGGACCCAGTACTTC.

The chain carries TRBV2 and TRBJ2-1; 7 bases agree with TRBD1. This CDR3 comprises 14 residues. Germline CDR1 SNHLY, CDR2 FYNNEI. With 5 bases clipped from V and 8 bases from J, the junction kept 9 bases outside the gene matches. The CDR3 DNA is TGTGCCAGCAGTCAGGATAACAGGGGTCATGAGCAGTTCTTC. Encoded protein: CASSQDNRGHEQFF.

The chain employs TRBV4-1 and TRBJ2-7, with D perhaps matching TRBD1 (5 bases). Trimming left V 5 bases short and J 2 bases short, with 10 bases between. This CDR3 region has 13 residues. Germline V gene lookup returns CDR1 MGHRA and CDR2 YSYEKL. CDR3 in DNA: TGCGCCAGCAGCTTCAGGGATCCCTACGAGCAGTACTTC. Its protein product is CASSFRDPYEQYF.